Each of the 6 T cell receptor beta chains below was sequenced from the same sample in a study of T-cell reconstitution after alpha-beta-depleted transplantation in children. The authors prepared the TCRbeta library with unique molecular identifiers. TCRdb called the PCR reads again in MiXCR, with one record for every CDR3 protein. The top ten clones hold about 32% of a sample with about 420,000 distinct CDR3 sequences, 15% to 20% of them seen once. The input for sequencing was PBMCs, mostly from graft donor cells, taken 360 days after TCRalphabeta/CD19-depleted stem cell transplant. All receptors come from a boy in the first two years of life who had a stem cell transplant for Wiskott-Aldrich syndrome, so the T cells may come from the graft donor.

The gene calls are TRBV27 and TRBJ2-7; 10 bases match TRBD1. The CDR3 is made up of 16 amino acids. The junction had 9 bases not matched to a gene; V was cut back by 5 bases and J by 2 bases. Germline V gene data show CDR1 as MNHEY and CDR2 as SMNVEV (reference sequence). The CDR3 reads CASSTKLGQGTYEQYF. CDR3 in DNA: TGTGCCAGCAGTACCAAATTGGGACAGGGGACCTACGAGCAGTACTTC.

This chain connects TRBV13 to TRBJ2-4; TRBD1 matches 9 bases. Losses at the gene ends were 4 bases for V and 4 bases for J; bases not matched to a gene: 14. Germline V CDR1 and CDR2: PRHDT, FYEKMQ (reference sequence). This CDR3 comprises 18 residues. CDR3 sequence reads: CASSSQPRDRVPKNIQYF. The DNA for the CDR3 is TGTGCCAGCAGCTCTCAACCCCGGGACAGGGTGCCAAAAAACATTCAGTACTTC.

The table lists this clonotype with a few counts. The CDR3 bases are TGTGCCAGCAGCTTAGAGAGGAATCAAAAACTGTTTTTT. Encoded protein: CASSLERNQKLFF. The chain uses TRBV7-2 and TRBJ1-4, with no clear D. In germline, CDR1 is SGHTA, CDR2 FQGNSA. The V end was cut by 1 base, the J end by 9 bases, with 9 bases between. The CDR3 has 13 amino acids.

The CDR3 reads CASSPGAGGYNEQFF. CDR3 coding DNA: TGTGCCAGCTCACCAGGAGCGGGGGGTTACAATGAGCAGTTCTTC. The chain carries TRBV18 and TRBJ2-1; 9 bases agree with TRBD2. Germline CDR1 is KGHSH and CDR2 is LQKENI. The CDR3 sequence is 15 residues long. With 2 bases clipped from V and 4 bases from J, the junction kept 3 bases outside the gene matches.

This sequence joins TRBV9 and TRBJ1-6, with D possibly being TRBD1 (5 bases). Trimming removed 3 bases at V and 10 bases at J, with 20 bases between. CDR3 length equals 16 residues. Per the germline V gene, CDR1 is SGDLS and CDR2 is YYNGEE. The CDR3 DNA follows: TGTGCCAGCAGCGGGCCCCAAGGACACCTGGACTCACCCCTCCACTTT. This encodes CASSGPQGHLDSPLHF.

This chain joins TRBV6-2 or TRBV6-3 and TRBJ2-1; no firm D call. The CDR3 is made up of 15 amino acids. In germline, CDR1 is MNHEY, CDR2 SVGEGT. Trimming took off 4 bases at V and 1 base at J, with 11 bases between the two ends. The chain's CDR3 is CASSSAKISYNEQFF. Here the CDR3 DNA reads TGTGCCAGCAGTTCCGCTAAAATTTCCTACAATGAGCAGTTCTTC.